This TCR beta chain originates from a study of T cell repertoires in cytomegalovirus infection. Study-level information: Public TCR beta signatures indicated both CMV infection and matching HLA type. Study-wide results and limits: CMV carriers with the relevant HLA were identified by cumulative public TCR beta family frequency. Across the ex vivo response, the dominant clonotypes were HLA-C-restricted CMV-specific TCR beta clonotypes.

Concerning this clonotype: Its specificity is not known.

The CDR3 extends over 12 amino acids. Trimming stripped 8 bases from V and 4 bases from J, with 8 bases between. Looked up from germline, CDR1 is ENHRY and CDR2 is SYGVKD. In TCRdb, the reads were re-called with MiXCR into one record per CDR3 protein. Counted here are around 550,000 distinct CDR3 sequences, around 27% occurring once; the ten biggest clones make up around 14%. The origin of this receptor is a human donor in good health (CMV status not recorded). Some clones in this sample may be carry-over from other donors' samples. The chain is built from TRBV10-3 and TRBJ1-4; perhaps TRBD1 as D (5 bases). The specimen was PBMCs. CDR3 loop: CAISGDNEKLFF. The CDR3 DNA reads TGTGCCATCTCGGGGGATAATGAAAAACTGTTTTTT.